This note documents a single T cell receptor beta chain sequence. What it recognizes is unknown. These data come from a study of cytomegalovirus exposure and HLA in healthy donors. Study-level points and caveats: According to an earlier analysis, most TCR beta V segments yielded productive rearrangements about 90% or about 30% of the time. Later analysis reportedly placed an Asian-associated ancestry cluster below the approximately 650-donor mean in N-insertions.

The PCR was carried out with 60 Vbeta primers and 13 Jbeta primers. Authors' methods: Approximately 78 million unique TCR beta chains, roughly 11 million of them shared, were counted by a later analysis. The assay was immunoSEQ multiplex PCR, and TCRdb's table has in-frame clones only and misses some. V and J calls and clone size are as listed in that table; D and trimming were resolved from the DNA. The sample spans 60,000 to 65,000 clones; the ten largest clones claim approximately 5.1%. This CDR3 has 13 amino acids. V lost 3 bases and J 1 base, leaving 7 bases between the germline ends. CDR1 and CDR2 from the germline V gene are LNHDA and SQIVND (reference sequence).

The receptor was derived from a man aged 25-40 years in good health and CMV-seropositive. Sample: PBMCs. This chain links TRBV19 with TRBJ2-7; D unresolved. The CDR3: CASSITASYEQYF. The DNA of the CDR3 is TGTGCCAGTAGTATTACAGCATCCTACGAGCAGTACTTC.